The 25 T cell receptor beta chains below come from one sample, sequenced in a study of T-cell memory formation after mild COVID-19. One entry per CDR3 protein results from TCRdb running MiXCR on the 5' RACE reads. The sample contains fewer than 550,000 distinct CDR3 sequences, 15% to 20% of which appear only once. The sequenced sample was PBMCs or a T cell subset sorted from them (not recorded which). Source of these receptors: an adult woman who had mild COVID-19 (a few samples of this study predate the infection). Cell type and time point are not known.

DNA of the CDR3: TGTGCCAGCTCATCTCTAGCGGGAAAACGTTCCTACGAGCAGTACTTC. Its translation: CASSSLAGKRSYEQYF. This chain links TRBV18 with TRBJ2-7; 9 bases map to TRBD2. Germline CDR1 KGHSH, CDR2 LQKENI. CDR3 length equals 16 residues. Losses at the gene ends were 5 bases for V and 1 base for J; bases not matched to a gene: 9.

Only a few counts were recorded for this clonotype. The V gene is TRBV12-3 or TRBV12-4, the J gene TRBJ2-3, with 15 bases aligning to TRBD2. Unmatched junction bases numbered 2, after V lost 3 bases and J lost 4 bases. The CDR3 is 16 residues long. The CDR3 loop reads CASSFRTSGRADTQYF. CDR3 coding DNA: TGTGCCAGCAGTTTTAGGACTAGCGGGAGGGCAGATACGCAGTATTTT.

This chain uses TRBV7-2 with TRBJ2-3; no definite D call. The germline CDR1 and CDR2 sequences are SGHTA and FQGNSA. Trimming stripped 1 base from V and 4 bases from J, with 15 bases between. The length of the CDR3 is 16 residues. In DNA, the CDR3 is TGTGCCAGCAGCTTAGGACTCCGCCCCCCCGCAGATACGCAGTATTTT. This translates into CASSLGLRPPADTQYF.

The table lists this clonotype with a few counts. The chain links TRBV3-1 to TRBJ2-5, with 10 bases fitting TRBD1. The CDR3 has 15 amino acids. Trimming at V came to 2 bases and at J to 4 bases, leaving 4 bases not matched to a gene. Germline CDR1 and CDR2: LGHDT and YNNKEL (reference sequence). The CDR3 sequence is CASSQRGQGSETQYF. The CDR3 DNA reads TGTGCCAGCAGCCAACGGGGACAGGGGTCAGAGACCCAGTACTTC.

The chain joins TRBV24-1 to TRBJ2-3; D possibly matches TRBD1 or TRBD2 (5 bases each). With 0 bases removed from V and 4 bases from J, the gap between germline ends came to 19 bases. The CDR3 sequence is 18 residues long. Germline lookup yields CDR1 KGHDR and CDR2 SFDVKD. CDR3 sequence reads: CATSDLQSGGGVSDTQYF. The CDR3 DNA sequence: TGTGCCACCAGTGATTTGCAGAGCGGTGGGGGAGTATCAGATACGCAGTATTTT.

This clonotype has more than one count but fewer than ten. The gene calls are TRBV14 and TRBJ2-7; D gene uncertain. The V gene lost 1 base and the J gene lost 2 bases, with 12 bases spanning the gap. The V gene's germline CDR1 is SGHDN and CDR2 FVKESK. This CDR3 comprises 15 residues. The CDR3 DNA is TGTGCCAGCAGCCAAGGGCACGCTAATGCCTACGAGCAGTACTTC. Translation: CASSQGHANAYEQYF.

This clonotype was detected a few times. The chain couples TRBV4-1 to TRBJ2-7; no clear D. V lost 0 bases to trimming and J lost 1 base, with 13 bases between them. The CDR3 is 16 amino acids. Germline values: CDR1 MGHRA, CDR2 YSYEKL. CDR3 nucleotide sequence: TGCGCCAGCAGCCAAGATACCACCTTTTTGTCCTACGAGCAGTACTTC. This codes for CASSQDTTFLSYEQYF.

This clonotype has only one observation. This may arise from a read error, as a much more abundant clone is one base away. The chain uses TRBV3-1 and TRBJ1-1; D not certain. Germline-derived CDR1 and CDR2 are LGHDT and YNNKEL (reference sequence). The V and J ends lost 4 bases and 3 bases respectively, with 9 bases between them. The CDR3 has 13 amino acids. CDR3 sequence: CASSPQWDTEAFF. CDR3 sequence (DNA): TGTGCCAGCAGCCCTCAGTGGGACACTGAAGCTTTCTTT.

This chain connects TRBV5-1 to TRBJ2-7; 8 nucleotides match TRBD2. Germline V gene lookup returns CDR1 SGHRS and CDR2 YFSETQ. This CDR3 region has 15 residues. Germline trimming cut 0 bases from V and 5 bases from J; bases unmatched to any gene: 7. Here the CDR3 reads CASSLGGLATHEQYF. DNA of the CDR3: TGCGCCAGCAGCTTGGGAGGACTAGCTACCCACGAGCAGTACTTC.

The chain has TRBV5-1 and TRBJ2-7, with D perhaps TRBD1 (6 bases). Trimming shortened V by 0 bases and J by 7 bases, and 14 bases separated the two germline ends. Germline-derived CDR1 and CDR2 are SGHRS and YFSETQ. CDR3 length: 14 residues. The CDR3 loop reads CASSLDQGNGEQYF. CDR3 DNA sequence: TGCGCCAGCAGCTTGGACCAGGGGAATGGGGAGCAGTACTTC. The whole variable domain, filled in from reference TRBV5-1 and TRBJ2-7, reads KAGVTQTPRYLIKTRGQQVTLSCSPISGHRSVSWYQQTPGQGLQFLFEYFSETQRNKGNFPGRFSGRQFSNSRSEMNVSTLELGDSALYLCASSLDQGNGEQYFGPGTRLTVT.

This clonotype has at least ten counts. The chain employs TRBV29-1 and TRBJ2-3; 9 bases map to TRBD2. Germline V gene sequence: CDR1 SQVTM, CDR2 ANQGSEA. Germline trimming cut 7 bases from V and 4 bases from J; bases unmatched to any gene: 9. The CDR3 loop spans 14 amino acids. CDR3 coding DNA: TGCAGCGCCTGGGATAGCGGGGGATCAGATACGCAGTATTTT. Its protein is CSAWDSGGSDTQYF.

The chain is built from TRBV19 and TRBJ2-2; 11 bases match TRBD2. The CDR3 consists of 20 residues. Germline values: CDR1 LNHDA, CDR2 SQIVND (reference sequence). Trimming cost V 6 bases and J 6 bases; bases outside gene matches: 21. CDR3 in DNA: TGTGCCAGTAGCCCCACCGGAGGGCTAGCGGGAGGACTTTTGTCCGGGGAGCTGTTTTTT. It codes for CASSPTGGLAGGLLSGELFF.

The chain recombines TRBV12-3 or TRBV12-4 with TRBJ2-1, with D perhaps matching TRBD2 (7 bases). This CDR3 spans 18 amino acids. Deletions cut 10 bases from V and 0 bases from J, with 25 bases between. CDR3 amino acids: CATKVWGGGSSSYNEQFF. Here the CDR3 DNA reads TGTGCCACCAAAGTCTGGGGGGGCGGGTCCTCCTCCTACAATGAGCAGTTCTTC.

This clonotype came up a few times. The rearrangement joins TRBV23-1 to TRBJ2-2; TRBD1 might be the D (6 bases). TRBV23-1 is recorded as an ORF, its role being uncertain. This CDR3 has 15 amino acids. V was clipped by 6 bases and J by 5 bases, with 16 bases between them. The CDR3 DNA reads TGCGCCAGCAGAGGAACAGGGTTGGAAACCGGGGAGCTGTTTTTT. It yields the protein CASRGTGLETGELFF.

The chain uses TRBV5-1 and TRBJ2-3; D gene ambiguous. Germline CDR1 reads SGHRS; CDR2 reads YFSETQ. This CDR3 is built from 14 residues. Trimming shortened V by 3 bases and J by 3 bases, and 11 bases separated the two germline ends. The CDR3 DNA reads TGCGCCAGCAGCTCTGGAACTTTTACAGATACGCAGTATTTT. It translates to CASSSGTFTDTQYF.

In its sample, this clonotype was seen a few times. The V gene is TRBV15, the J gene TRBJ1-5; D call uncertain. Germline assignment: CDR1 LNHNV and CDR2 YYDKDF (reference sequence). The CDR3 extends over 15 amino acids. Trimming removed 1 base from V and 3 bases from J, with 10 bases in between. As DNA, the CDR3 is TGTGCCACCAGCAGAGCGCGGGGTATCAATCAGCCCCAGCATTTT. Amino acid sequence: CATSRARGINQPQHF.

There are a few counts of this clonotype. The chain recombines TRBV6-2 or TRBV6-3 with TRBJ2-1, with TRBD2 matching over 11 bases. Germline CDR1 MNHEY, CDR2 SVGEGT. J was trimmed by 5 bases and V by 6 bases; bases with no gene match: 6. The CDR3 is 15 residues long. In DNA form, the CDR3 reads TGTGCCAGCAGCGATCTAGCGGGAGGACACAATGAGCAGTTCTTC. It specifies CASSDLAGGHNEQFF.

This clonotype was observed many times. The junction departs from the called germline gene at one end, perhaps through a read error. The CDR3 spells CASSSRGGELFF. For the CDR3, the DNA is TGTGCCAGCAGCTCCAGGGGCGGGGAGCTGTTTTTT. This chain connects TRBV5-1 to TRBJ2-2, with a tentative D call TRBD1 (6 bases). The CDR3 length is 12 residues. From germline, CDR1 is SGHRS and CDR2 YFSETQ.

This clonotype showed up just a few times. The chain employs TRBV5-4 and TRBJ2-7, with 9 bases aligning to TRBD2. Germline V lookup: CDR1 SGHNT, CDR2 YYREEE (reference sequence). V lost 4 bases to trimming and J lost 5 bases; unmatched junction nucleotides: 4. This CDR3 is 13 amino acids long. This CDR3 reads CASSQGTSHEQYF. The CDR3 coding sequence is TGTGCCAGCAGCCAAGGGACTAGCCACGAGCAGTACTTC.

The chain has TRBV12-3 or TRBV12-4 and TRBJ2-5, with D perhaps TRBD1 or TRBD2 (6 bases each). The CDR3 loop spans 16 amino acids. Between the trimmed V and J ends, which lost 3 bases and 0 bases, there was a span of 14 bases. CDR3 residues: CASSFRGRSYQETQYF. For the CDR3, the DNA is TGTGCCAGCAGTTTTCGGGGGCGTTCTTACCAAGAGACCCAGTACTTC.

This clonotype has more than one count but fewer than ten. The chain recombines TRBV5-1 with TRBJ2-5; 11 bases line up with TRBD1. Germline CDR1 and CDR2: SGHRS and YFSETQ. V trimming: 3 bases; J trimming: 4 bases; junction bases outside the gene matches: 5. CDR3 size: 15 residues. DNA of the CDR3: TGCGCCAGCAGCTCGGACAGGGGGCTGGGAGAGACCCAGTACTTC. It is translated as CASSSDRGLGETQYF.

The chain couples TRBV29-1 to TRBJ2-7; TRBD2 matches 9 bases. Germline lookup yields CDR1 SQVTM and CDR2 ANQGSEA. This CDR3 spans 14 amino acids. The ends lost 2 bases at V and 3 bases at J; junction bases unmatched: 5. In DNA form, the CDR3 reads TGCAGCGTTGAACGGGTAGCGGGGGACTACGAGCAGTACTTC. Protein product: CSVERVAGDYEQYF.

V usage is TRBV7-4 and J usage is TRBJ2-7; 11 bases are shared with TRBD2. After removal of 5 bases from V and 2 bases from J, the junction contained 8 bases not matched to a gene. Germline V gene sequence: CDR1 SGHVT, CDR2 SQSDAQ. The CDR3 contains 16 residues. CDR3: CASSRMGLAATYEQYF. The CDR3 DNA reads as TGTGCCAGCAGCCGTATGGGACTAGCGGCGACCTACGAGCAGTACTTC. Variable domain in full (rest from reference TRBV7-4 and TRBJ2-7): GAGVSQSPRYKVAKRGRDVALRCDSISGHVTLYWYRQTLGQGSEVLTYSQSDAQRDKSGRPSGRFSAERPERSVSTLKIQRTEQGDSAVYLCASSRMGLAATYEQYFGPGTRLTVT.

The chain recombines TRBV5-1 with TRBJ1-2, with a possible D match to TRBD1 (5 bases). V dropped 5 bases and J dropped 4 bases, with 12 bases sitting between them. There are 13 residues in the CDR3. Germline V gives CDR1 SGHRS, CDR2 YFSETQ. DNA for the CDR3: TGCGCCAGCAGGACAGCCGAAACCTATGGCTACACCTTC. This encodes CASRTAETYGYTF.

The table lists this clonotype with a few counts. The V call is TRBV4-2, the J call TRBJ2-2; maybe TRBD1 (5 bases). The germline CDR1 and CDR2 sequences are LGHNA and YNFKEQ. The CDR3 consists of 14 residues. Trimming pared 2 bases from V and 6 bases from J, leaving 10 bases between. DNA of the CDR3: TGTGCCAGCAGCCAACCTCGACAGTCCGGGGAGCTGTTTTTT. Its translation is CASSQPRQSGELFF.